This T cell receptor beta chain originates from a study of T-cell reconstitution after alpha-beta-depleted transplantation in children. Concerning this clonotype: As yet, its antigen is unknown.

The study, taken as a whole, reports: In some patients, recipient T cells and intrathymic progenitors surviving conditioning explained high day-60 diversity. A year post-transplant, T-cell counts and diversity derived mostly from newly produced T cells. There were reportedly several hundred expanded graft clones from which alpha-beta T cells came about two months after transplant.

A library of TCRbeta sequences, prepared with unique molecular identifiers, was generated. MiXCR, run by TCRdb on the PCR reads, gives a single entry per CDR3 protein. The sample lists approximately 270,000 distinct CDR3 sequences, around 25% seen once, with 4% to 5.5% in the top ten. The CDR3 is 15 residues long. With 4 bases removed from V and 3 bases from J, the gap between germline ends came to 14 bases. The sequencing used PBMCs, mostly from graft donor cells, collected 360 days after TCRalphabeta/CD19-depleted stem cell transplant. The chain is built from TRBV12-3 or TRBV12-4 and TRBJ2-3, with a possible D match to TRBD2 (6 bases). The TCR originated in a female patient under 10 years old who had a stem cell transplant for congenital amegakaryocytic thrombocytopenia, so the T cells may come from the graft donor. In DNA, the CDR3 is TGTGCCAGCAGTTCTGCGGGATTAGGTACAGATACGCAGTATTTT. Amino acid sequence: CASSSAGLGTDTQYF.